This T cell receptor (beta chain) was retrieved from a study of T cells in Graves' hyperthyroidism and ophthalmopathy. Overall study: It was at initial diagnosis, before any treatment, that peripheral blood was collected. Whole-study findings and limits: In blood, most of the thyroid clonotypes expanded above 0.001 were also present.

This clonotype showed up just a few times. The antigen remains undetermined. PBMCs were obtained from approximately 10 ml fresh peripheral blood. Template material for amplifying TCR beta CDR3 regions consisted of RNA transcripts. First-round RT-PCR of the TCR CDR3 relied on the HTBI primer set. TCRdb re-derived calls from the multiplex PCR reads in MiXCR, one entry per CDR3 protein. This table has 600,000 or so distinct CDR3 sequences, about 17% appearing once. This CDR3 has 14 amino acids. From germline, CDR1 is SGHNT and CDR2 YYREEE (reference sequence). Trimming took 2 bases from V and 4 from J, leaving 11 bases between them.

V and J are TRBV5-4 and TRBJ2-3, with D perhaps matching TRBD2 (6 bases). Source material: blood. This clonotype was sampled from a woman between 25 and 40 years old with Graves' hyperthyroidism. For the CDR3, the DNA is TGTGCCAGCAGCTTTGAGACTAGGGCAGATACGCAGTATTTT. This codes for CASSFETRADTQYF.